This TCR beta chain is from a study of blood T cell repertoires in COVID-19 (TCRdb year 2020). For the wider study: Samples from collaborators originated in the United States, Italy and Spain and spanned both the acute and convalescent phases of COVID-19. Deeply sampled blood TCRbeta repertoires from subjects exposed to, actively infected with, or recovered from COVID-19 were included in the dataset. Where HLA class I and class II types were available, the types were taken from metadata supplied by the sample provider, not from assay-based typing. The material from the prospective study consisted of cDNA or gDNA derived from T cells, B-cell-depleted T cells, or PBMCs. Nearly every sample came with metadata listing a de-identified subject ID, COVID-19 status, age in years and sex. Samples came from the ongoing ImmuneRACE study (first 160 participants) plus 1,254 subjects from 6 global collaborators. The repertoires were released in a freely available public database intended as a resource for research on the immune response to SARS-CoV-2. Overall results and qualifications from the work: The amount of clinical and demographic metadata varied by source and participant and was provided uncurated.

TCRbeta CDR3 regions were amplified from genomic DNA by means of the immunoSEQ Assay, a bias-controlled multiplex PCR. As for the authors' bioinformatics: Within the assay, amplification of reference gene primers was used to estimate how many nucleated cells each sample contained. Sequence reads were collapsed and filtered to measure the absolute abundance of every unique TCRbeta CDR3 rearrangement. For each sample, productive Simpson clonality was calculated as the square root of Simpson's diversity index across productive rearrangements. TCRdb limited this immuneACCESS table to in-frame rearrangements with V and J called. A share of clones is missing; checked studies link under half to unresolved V genes, and the rest is unexplained. The V and J calls and clone size were taken over from that table, and D and trimming were inferred from the DNA. In this sample the table shows 60,000 or so clones, around 78% of which occur a single time. The top ten clonotypes cover nearly 5% of the sample.

Whole blood was collected in K2EDTA tubes by collaborating institutions according to the institutions' own protocols. For TCRbeta analysis, collaborators shipped samples in one of three forms: frozen whole blood, isolated PBMCs, or DNA extracted from either of those sample types. This clone was counted between two and nine times. No antigen is known for it. Base qualities are not at hand, and no much larger clone is one base apart. Unmatched junction bases come to 8, with V trimmed by 0 bases and J by 7 bases. The CDR3 goes from the cysteine to the phenylalanine over 16 residues. Kept here is only the CDR3 DNA, which spans 48 bases and is read in frame from base 1. The germline V gene specifies SGDLS as CDR1 and YYNGEE as CDR2.

The V gene is TRBV9 and the J gene is TRBJ2-1, with 9 bases matching TRBD2. The source material was peripheral blood. The sequence was collected from a human donor in a cohort sampled during active COVID-19. CDR3 region: CASSVGEAGGQNEQFF. The sequence in DNA is TGTGCCAGCAGCGTAGGCGAGGCGGGGGGGCAGAATGAGCAGTTCTTC.